This TCR beta chain appears in the sequencing data of a study of regulatory T cells in long-lasting Graves disease. This clonotype has at least ten counts. The authors built TCR beta libraries using iRepertoire HTBI primers and Arm-PCR of CDR3 regions. A single record per CDR3 protein comes from TCRdb applying MiXCR to the multiplex PCR reads. The sample consists of around 500,000 distinct CDR3 sequences, roughly 13% of them appearing once. Time point in this sample: newly diagnosed GD, antithyroid drugs for less than 3 months. RNA isolated from PBMCs was used to make the TCR library. CDR3 size: 12 residues. Germline V gives CDR1 SGHDN, CDR2 FVKESK. Between the trimmed V and J ends, which lost 4 bases and 2 bases, there was a span of 5 bases. These data were also reused for a study on T cells in Graves' hyperthyroidism and ophthalmopathy.

The receptor was isolated from a man in his thirties or forties with Graves disease. The chain joins TRBV14 to TRBJ1-2; tentatively, D is TRBD1 (5 bases). This material consisted of peripheral blood mononuclear cells (PBMCs), taken at new diagnosis, from a patient treated with antithyroid drugs. The chain's CDR3 is CASSRQNYGYTF. CDR3 nucleotides: TGTGCCAGCAGCCGACAGAACTATGGCTACACCTTC.